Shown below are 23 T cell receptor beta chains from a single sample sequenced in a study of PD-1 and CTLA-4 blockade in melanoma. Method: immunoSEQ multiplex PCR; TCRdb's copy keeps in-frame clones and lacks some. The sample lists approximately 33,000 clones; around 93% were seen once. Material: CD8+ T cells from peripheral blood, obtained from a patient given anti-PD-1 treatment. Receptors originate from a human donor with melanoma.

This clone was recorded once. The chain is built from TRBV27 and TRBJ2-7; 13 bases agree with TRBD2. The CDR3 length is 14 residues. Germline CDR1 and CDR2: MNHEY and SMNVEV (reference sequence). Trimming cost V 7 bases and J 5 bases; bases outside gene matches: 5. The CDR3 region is CASTGGLAGHEQYF. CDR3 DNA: TGTGCCAGCACCGGGGGACTAGCGGGACACGAGCAGTACTTC.

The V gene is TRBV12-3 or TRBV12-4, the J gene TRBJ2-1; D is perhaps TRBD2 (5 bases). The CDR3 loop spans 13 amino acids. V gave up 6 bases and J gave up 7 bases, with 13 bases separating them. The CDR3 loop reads CASRSGSENEQFF. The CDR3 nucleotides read TGTGCCAGCAGAAGTGGGAGTGAGAATGAGCAGTTCTTC.

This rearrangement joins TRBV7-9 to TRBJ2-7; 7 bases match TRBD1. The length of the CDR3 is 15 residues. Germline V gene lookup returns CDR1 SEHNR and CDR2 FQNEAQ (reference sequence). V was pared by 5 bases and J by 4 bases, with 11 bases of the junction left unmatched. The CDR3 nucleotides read TGTGCCAGCAGCGACCGAGGGCAGGGGGTTTACGAGCAGTACTTC. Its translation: CASSDRGQGVYEQYF.

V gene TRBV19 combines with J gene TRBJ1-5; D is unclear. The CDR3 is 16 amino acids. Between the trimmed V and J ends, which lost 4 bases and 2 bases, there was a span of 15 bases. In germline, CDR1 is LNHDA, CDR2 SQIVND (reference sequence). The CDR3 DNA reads TGTGCCAGTAGTACTCAACCGGGTTTGGGCAATCAGCCCCAGCATTTT. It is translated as CASSTQPGLGNQPQHF.

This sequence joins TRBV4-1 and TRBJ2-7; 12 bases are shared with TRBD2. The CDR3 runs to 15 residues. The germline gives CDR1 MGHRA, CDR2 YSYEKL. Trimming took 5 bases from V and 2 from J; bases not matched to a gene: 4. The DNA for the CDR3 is TGCGCCAGCAGCGTTCTAGCGGGAGGGGCCTACGAGCAGTACTTC. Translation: CASSVLAGGAYEQYF.

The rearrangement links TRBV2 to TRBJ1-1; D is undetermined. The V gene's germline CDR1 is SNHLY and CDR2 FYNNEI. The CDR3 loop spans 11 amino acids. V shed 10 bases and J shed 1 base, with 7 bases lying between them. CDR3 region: CAIPTNTEAFF. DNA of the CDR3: TGTGCCATCCCCACGAACACTGAAGCTTTCTTT.

DNA for the CDR3: TGTGCCAGCAGTACCTTAGGACTAGCGGTGTCAGAGGGGGAGCTGTTTTTT. It codes for CASSTLGLAVSEGELFF. The V and J genes are TRBV9 and TRBJ2-2; 10 nucleotides align to TRBD2. Looked up from germline, CDR1 is SGDLS and CDR2 is YYNGEE. V dropped 5 bases and J dropped 8; count of bases not matched to a gene: 15. The CDR3 totals 17 residues.

CDR3 bases: TGCGCCAGCAGCTTGAACCTCCCCCAAATTGGGGAGTCCTACGAGCAGTACTTC. Its protein is CASSLNLPQIGESYEQYF. This chain joins TRBV5-1 and TRBJ2-7; TRBD2 is a possible D gene (5 bases). Per germline, CDR1 SGHRS and CDR2 YFSETQ. Trimming took off 1 base at V and 1 base at J, with 21 bases between the two ends. The CDR3 runs 18 residues.

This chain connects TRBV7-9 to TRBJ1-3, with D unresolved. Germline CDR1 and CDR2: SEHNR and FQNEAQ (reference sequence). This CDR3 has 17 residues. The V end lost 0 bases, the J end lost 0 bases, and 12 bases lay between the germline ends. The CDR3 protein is CASSLAREEISGNTIYF. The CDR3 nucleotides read TGTGCCAGCAGCTTAGCGCGGGAGGAAATCTCTGGAAACACCATATATTTT.

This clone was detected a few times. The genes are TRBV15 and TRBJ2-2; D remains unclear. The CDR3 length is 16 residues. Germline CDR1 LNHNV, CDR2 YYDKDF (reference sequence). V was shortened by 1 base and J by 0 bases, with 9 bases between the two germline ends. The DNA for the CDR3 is TGTGCCACCAGCAGAGTTGCCAGCCCGAACACCGGGGAGCTGTTTTTT. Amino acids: CATSRVASPNTGELFF.

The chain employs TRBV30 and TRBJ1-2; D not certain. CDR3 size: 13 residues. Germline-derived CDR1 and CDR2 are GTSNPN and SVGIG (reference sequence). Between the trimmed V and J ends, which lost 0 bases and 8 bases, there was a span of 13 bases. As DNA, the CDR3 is TGTGCCTGGAGTGTAGGTAGATCAAGCGGCTACACCTTC. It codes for CAWSVGRSSGYTF.

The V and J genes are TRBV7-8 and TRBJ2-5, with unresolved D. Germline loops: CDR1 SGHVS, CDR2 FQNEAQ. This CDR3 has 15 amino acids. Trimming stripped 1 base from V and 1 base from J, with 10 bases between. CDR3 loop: CASSLGGSPQETQYF. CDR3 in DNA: TGTGCCAGCAGCTTAGGAGGTAGCCCCCAAGAGACCCAGTACTTC.

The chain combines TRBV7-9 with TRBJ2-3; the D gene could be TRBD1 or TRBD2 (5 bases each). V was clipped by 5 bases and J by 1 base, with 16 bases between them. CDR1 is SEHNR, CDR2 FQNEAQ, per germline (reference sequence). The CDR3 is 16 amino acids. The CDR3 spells CASSVGTDDRTDTQYF. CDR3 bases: TGTGCCAGCAGCGTTGGGACGGACGACCGCACAGATACGCAGTATTTT.

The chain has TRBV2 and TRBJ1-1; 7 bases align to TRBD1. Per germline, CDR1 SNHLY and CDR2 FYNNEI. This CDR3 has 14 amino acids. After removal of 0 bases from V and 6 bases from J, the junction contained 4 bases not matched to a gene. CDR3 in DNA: TGTGCCAGCAGTGAAGCGCAGGGGACAGCTGAAGCTTTCTTT. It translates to CASSEAQGTAEAFF.

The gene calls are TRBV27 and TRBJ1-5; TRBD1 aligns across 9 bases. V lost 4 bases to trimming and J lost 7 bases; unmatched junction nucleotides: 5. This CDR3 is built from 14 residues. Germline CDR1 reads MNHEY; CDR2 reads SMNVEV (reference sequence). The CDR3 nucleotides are TGTGCCAGCAGTTCCGGGACAGGGCAACAGCCCCAGCATTTT. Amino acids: CASSSGTGQQPQHF.

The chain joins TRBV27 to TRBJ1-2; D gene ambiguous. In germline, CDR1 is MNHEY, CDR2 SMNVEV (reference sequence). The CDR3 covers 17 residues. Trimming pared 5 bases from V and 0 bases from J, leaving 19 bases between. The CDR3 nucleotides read TGTGCCAGCAGTCCCTCGGCCTCATATGGGGCTAACTATGGCTACACCTTC. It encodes CASSPSASYGANYGYTF.

The CDR3 protein is CAWSGLGEQYF. CDR3 DNA: TGTGCCTGGAGTGGGTTAGGCGAGCAGTACTTC. V is TRBV30 and J is TRBJ2-7; D gene unclear. Per germline, CDR1 GTSNPN and CDR2 SVGIG (reference sequence). This CDR3 spans 11 amino acids. V was cut by 1 base and J by 6 bases, with 7 bases left in between.

CDR3 protein: CASSFQMRGQSKNIQYF. The CDR3 nucleotides read TGCGCCAGCAGCTTCCAGATGCGGGGGCAATCCAAAAACATTCAGTACTTC. The gene calls are TRBV5-1 and TRBJ2-4; D possibly corresponds to TRBD2 (7 bases). V lost 2 bases and J 2 bases, leaving 17 bases between the germline ends. Germline CDR1 SGHRS, CDR2 YFSETQ. This CDR3 contains 17 residues.

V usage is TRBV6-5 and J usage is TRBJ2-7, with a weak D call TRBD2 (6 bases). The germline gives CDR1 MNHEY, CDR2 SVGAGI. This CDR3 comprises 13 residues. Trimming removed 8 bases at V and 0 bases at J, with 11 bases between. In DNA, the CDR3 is TGTGCCAGCGGGGCGGGAAGCTCCTACGAGCAGTACTTC. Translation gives CASGAGSSYEQYF.

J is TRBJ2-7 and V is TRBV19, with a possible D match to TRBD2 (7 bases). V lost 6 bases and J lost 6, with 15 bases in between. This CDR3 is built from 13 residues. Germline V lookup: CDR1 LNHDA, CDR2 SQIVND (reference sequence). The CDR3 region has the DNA TGTGCCAGTAGAGGACTAGGGGGTGCCGAGCAGTACTTC. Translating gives CASRGLGGAEQYF.

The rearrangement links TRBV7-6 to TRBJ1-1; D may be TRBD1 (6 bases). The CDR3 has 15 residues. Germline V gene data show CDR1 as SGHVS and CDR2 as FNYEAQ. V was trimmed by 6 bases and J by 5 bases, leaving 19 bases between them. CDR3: CASSPSDGGFTEAFF. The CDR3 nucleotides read TGTGCCAGCAGTCCGTCCGATGGGGGCTTTACTGAAGCTTTCTTT. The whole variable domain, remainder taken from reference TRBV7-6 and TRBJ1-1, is GAGVSQSPRYKVTKRGQDVALRCDPISGHVSLYWYRQALGQGPEFLTYFNYEAQQDKSGLPNDRFSAERPEGSISTLTIQRTEQRDSAMYRCASSPSDGGFTEAFFGQGTRLTVV.

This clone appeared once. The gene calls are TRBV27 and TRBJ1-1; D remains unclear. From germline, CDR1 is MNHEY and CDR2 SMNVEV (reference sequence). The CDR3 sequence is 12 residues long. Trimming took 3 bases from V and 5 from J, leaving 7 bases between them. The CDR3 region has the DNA TGTGCCAGCAGTTTTCGGGGTACTGAAGCTTTCTTT. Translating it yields CASSFRGTEAFF.

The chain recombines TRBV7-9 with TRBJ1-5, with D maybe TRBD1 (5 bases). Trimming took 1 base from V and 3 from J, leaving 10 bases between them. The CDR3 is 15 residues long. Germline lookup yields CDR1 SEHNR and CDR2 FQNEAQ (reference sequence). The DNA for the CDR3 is TGTGCCAGCAGCTTAGAGGGGTACGACAATCAGCCCCAGCATTTT. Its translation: CASSLEGYDNQPQHF.